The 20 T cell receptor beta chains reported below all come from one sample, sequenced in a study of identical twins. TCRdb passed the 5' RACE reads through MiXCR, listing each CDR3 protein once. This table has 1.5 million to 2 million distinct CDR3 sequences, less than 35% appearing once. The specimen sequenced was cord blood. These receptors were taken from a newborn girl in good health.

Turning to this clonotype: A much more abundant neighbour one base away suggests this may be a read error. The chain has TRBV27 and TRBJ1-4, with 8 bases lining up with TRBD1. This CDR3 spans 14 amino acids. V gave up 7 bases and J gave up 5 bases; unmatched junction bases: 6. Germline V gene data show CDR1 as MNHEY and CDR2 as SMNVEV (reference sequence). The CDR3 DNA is TGTGCCAGCACTTCACAGGGGGGGAATGAAAAACTGTTTTTT. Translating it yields CASTSQGGNEKLFF.

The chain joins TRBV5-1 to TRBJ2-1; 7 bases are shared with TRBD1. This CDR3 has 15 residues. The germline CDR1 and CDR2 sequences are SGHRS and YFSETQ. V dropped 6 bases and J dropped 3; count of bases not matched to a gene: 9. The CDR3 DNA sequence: TGCGCCAGCACAACCGAACAGGGGCGCTACAATGAGCAGTTCTTC. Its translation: CASTTEQGRYNEQFF.

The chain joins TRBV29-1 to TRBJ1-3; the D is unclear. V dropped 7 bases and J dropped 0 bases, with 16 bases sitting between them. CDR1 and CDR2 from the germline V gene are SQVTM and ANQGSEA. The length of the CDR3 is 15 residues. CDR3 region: CSASWTRASGNTIYF. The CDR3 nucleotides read TGCAGCGCGTCTTGGACCCGGGCCTCTGGAAACACCATATATTTT.

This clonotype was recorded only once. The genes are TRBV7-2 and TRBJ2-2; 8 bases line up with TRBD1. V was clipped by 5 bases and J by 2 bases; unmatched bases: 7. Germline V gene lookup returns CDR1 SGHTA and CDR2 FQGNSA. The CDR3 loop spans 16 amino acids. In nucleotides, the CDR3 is TGTGCCAGCAGCCCAAGAACAGGGGGAAACACCGGGGAGCTGTTTTTT. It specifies CASSPRTGGNTGELFF.

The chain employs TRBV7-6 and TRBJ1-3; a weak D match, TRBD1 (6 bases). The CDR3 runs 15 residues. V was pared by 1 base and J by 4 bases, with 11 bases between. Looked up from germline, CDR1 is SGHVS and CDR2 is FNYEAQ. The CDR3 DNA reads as TGTGCCAGCAGCTTAGATTTGGGGGCGGGAAACACCATATATTTT. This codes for CASSLDLGAGNTIYF.

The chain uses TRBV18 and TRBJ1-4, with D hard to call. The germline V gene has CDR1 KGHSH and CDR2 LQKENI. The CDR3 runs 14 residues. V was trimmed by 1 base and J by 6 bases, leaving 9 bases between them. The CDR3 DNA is TGTGCCAGCTCACCACGGGGAATAGATGAAAAACTGTTTTTT. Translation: CASSPRGIDEKLFF.

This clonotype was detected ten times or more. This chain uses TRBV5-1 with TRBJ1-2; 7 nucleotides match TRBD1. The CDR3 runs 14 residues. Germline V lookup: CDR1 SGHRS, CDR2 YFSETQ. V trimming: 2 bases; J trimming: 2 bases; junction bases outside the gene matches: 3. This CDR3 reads CASSLTGDNYGYTF. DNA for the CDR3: TGCGCCAGCAGCTTAACAGGGGACAACTATGGCTACACCTTC. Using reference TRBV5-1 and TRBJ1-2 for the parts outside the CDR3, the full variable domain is KAGVTQTPRYLIKTRGQQVTLSCSPISGHRSVSWYQQTPGQGLQFLFEYFSETQRNKGNFPGRFSGRQFSNSRSEMNVSTLELGDSALYLCASSLTGDNYGYTFGSGTRLTVV.

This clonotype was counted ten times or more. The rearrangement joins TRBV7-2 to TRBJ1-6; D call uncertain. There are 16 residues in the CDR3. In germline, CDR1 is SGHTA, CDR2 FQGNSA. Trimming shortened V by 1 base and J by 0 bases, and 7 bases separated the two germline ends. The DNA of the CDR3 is TGTGCCAGCAGCTTAGTAGGGAGCTCCTATAATTCACCCCTCCACTTT. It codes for CASSLVGSSYNSPLHF.

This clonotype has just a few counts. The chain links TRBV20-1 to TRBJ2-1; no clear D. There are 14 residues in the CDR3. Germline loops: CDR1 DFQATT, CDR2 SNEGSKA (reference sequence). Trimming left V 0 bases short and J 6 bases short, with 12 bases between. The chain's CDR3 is CSARDPDGPNEQFF. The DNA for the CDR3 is TGCAGTGCTAGAGATCCAGACGGACCCAATGAGCAGTTCTTC.

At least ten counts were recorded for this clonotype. This CDR3 is CASSGIGVNEQFF. For the CDR3, the DNA is TGTGCCAGCAGCGGCATCGGGGTTAATGAGCAGTTCTTC. The chain has TRBV6-2 or TRBV6-3 and TRBJ2-1, with a tentative D call TRBD2 (5 bases). The CDR3 is 13 amino acids. Trimming removed 6 bases at V and 7 bases at J, with 13 bases between. Germline values: CDR1 MNHEY, CDR2 SVGEGT.

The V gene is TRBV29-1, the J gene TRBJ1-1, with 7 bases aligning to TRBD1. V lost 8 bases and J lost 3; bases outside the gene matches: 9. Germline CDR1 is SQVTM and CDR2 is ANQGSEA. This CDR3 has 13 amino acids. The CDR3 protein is CSFWWGQYTEAFF. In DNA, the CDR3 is TGCAGCTTTTGGTGGGGACAGTACACTGAAGCTTTCTTT.

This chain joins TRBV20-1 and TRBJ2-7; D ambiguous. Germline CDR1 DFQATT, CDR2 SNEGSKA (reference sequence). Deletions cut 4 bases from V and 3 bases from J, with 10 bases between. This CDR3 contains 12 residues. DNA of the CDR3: TGCAGTGCTACCGCCAGCAGCTACGAGCAGTACTTC. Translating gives CSATASSYEQYF.

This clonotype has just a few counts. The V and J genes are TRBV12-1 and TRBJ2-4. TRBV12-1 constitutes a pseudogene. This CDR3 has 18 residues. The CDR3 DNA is TGTGCCAGCGGCCGATGGTGGAGAAAGATTGGGACCAAAAACATTCAGTACTTC. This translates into CASGRWWRKIGTKNIQYF.

The CDR3 protein is CASSLALSSSLAKNIQYF. CDR3 DNA: TGTGCCAGCAGCTTAGCTCTGAGTTCTTCTTTAGCCAAAAACATTCAGTACTTC. The chain couples TRBV7-8 to TRBJ2-4, with D unclear. V shed 0 bases and J shed 0 bases, with 15 bases lying between them. The CDR3 has 18 residues. The germline V gene encodes CDR1 SGHVS and CDR2 FQNEAQ.

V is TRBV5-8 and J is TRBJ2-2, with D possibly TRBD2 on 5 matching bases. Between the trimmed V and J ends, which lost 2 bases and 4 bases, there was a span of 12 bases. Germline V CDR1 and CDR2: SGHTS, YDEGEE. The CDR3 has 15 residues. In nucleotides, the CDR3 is TGTGCCAGCAGCTTAATCGTGGGGAGCACCGGGGAGCTGTTTTTT. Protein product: CASSLIVGSTGELFF.

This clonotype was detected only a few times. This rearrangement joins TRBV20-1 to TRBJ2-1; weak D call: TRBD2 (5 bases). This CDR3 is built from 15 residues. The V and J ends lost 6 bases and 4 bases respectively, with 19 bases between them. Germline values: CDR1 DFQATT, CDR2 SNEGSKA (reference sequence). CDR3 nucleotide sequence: TGCAGTGCAACGAGCCGGGATGGGCAGTACAATGAGCAGTTCTTC. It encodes CSATSRDGQYNEQFF.

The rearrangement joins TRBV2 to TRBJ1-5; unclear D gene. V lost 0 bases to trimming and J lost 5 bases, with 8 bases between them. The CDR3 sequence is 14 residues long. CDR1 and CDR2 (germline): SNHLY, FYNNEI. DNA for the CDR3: TGTGCCAGCAGTGAAGCTTCGGGGTATCAGCCCCAGCATTTT. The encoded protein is CASSEASGYQPQHF.

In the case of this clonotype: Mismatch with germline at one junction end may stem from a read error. CDR3 nucleotide sequence: TGTGCCAGCACCTTAATGGATTTTAGGCTTAGCTACGAGCAGTACTTC. This translates into CASTLMDFRLSYEQYF. The chain has TRBV11-2 and TRBJ2-7; D not resolved. Germline loops: CDR1 SGHAT, CDR2 FQNNGV. The CDR3 covers 16 residues.

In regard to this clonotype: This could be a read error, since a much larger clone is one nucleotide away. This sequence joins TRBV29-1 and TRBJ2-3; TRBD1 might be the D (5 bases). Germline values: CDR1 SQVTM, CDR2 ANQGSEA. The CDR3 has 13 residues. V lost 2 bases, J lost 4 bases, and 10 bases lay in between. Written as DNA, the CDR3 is TGCAGCGTTGAAAACAGGTCGCCAGATACGCAGTATTTT. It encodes CSVENRSPDTQYF.

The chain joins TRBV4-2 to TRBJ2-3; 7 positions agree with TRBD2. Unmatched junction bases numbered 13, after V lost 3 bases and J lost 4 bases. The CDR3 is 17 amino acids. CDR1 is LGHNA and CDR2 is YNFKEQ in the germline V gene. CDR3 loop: CASSHNLWRERADTQYF. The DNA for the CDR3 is TGTGCCAGCAGCCACAATCTTTGGCGGGAGCGCGCAGATACGCAGTATTTT.